These 14 T cell receptor beta chains were sequenced from one sample in a study of human T cells and chemical hapten exposure. Each CDR3 protein is one row after TCRdb ran MiXCR on the RACE reads. The repertoire holds some 77,000 distinct CDR3 sequences, with 8.6% as singletons. Time point noted: healthy volunteer bleed at 6 weeks. Whole blood that had not been fractionated was the source of extracted total RNA. The material sequenced was whole blood. The receptors derive from a female donor in good health. Some clones in this sample may be carry-over from other donors' samples.

This clonotype came up many times. The CDR3 DNA follows: TGTGCCAGCAGCGCAGGAGGAGGCTGGAGCACAGATACGCAGTATTTT. This gives the protein CASSAGGGWSTDTQYF. This chain links TRBV5-5 with TRBJ2-3, with D tentatively TRBD2 (5 bases). CDR3 length equals 16 residues. Germline CDR1 and CDR2: SGHKS and YYEKEE (reference sequence). V shed 4 bases and J shed 0 bases, with 15 bases lying between them.

CDR3 sequence (DNA): TGTGCCAGCAGCTCCGATGAAAAACTGTTTTTT. Translating it yields CASSSDEKLFF. V gene TRBV7-9 combines with J gene TRBJ1-4, with unresolved D. With 4 bases removed from V and 6 bases from J, the gap between germline ends came to 3 bases. Germline V gene lookup returns CDR1 SEHNR and CDR2 FQNEAQ (reference sequence). The CDR3 spans 11 residues.

This clonotype was recorded at least ten times. This chain links TRBV2 with TRBJ1-6; 9 bases are shared with TRBD1. Per the germline V gene, CDR1 is SNHLY and CDR2 is FYNNEI. The ends lost 4 bases at V and 10 bases at J; junction bases unmatched: 2. CDR3 length equals 13 residues. CDR3 region: CASSGDRVSPLHF. The CDR3 nucleotides read TGTGCCAGCAGTGGGGACAGGGTGTCACCCCTCCACTTT.

At least ten counts were recorded for this clonotype. The genes are TRBV11-1 and TRBJ2-7; no reliable D call. With 2 bases removed from V and 2 bases from J, the gap between germline ends came to 7 bases. Germline V gene lookup returns CDR1 SGHAT and CDR2 FQDESV (reference sequence). The CDR3 loop spans 13 amino acids. The CDR3 here is CASSLKPPYEQYF. CDR3 bases: TGTGCCAGCAGCTTAAAACCCCCCTACGAGCAGTACTTC.

This clonotype was picked up many times. The genes are TRBV6-5 and TRBJ2-3; D remains ambiguous. Trimming cost V 5 bases and J 2 bases, with 11 bases left between them. Germline V lookup: CDR1 MNHEY, CDR2 SVGAGI. The CDR3 sequence is 14 residues long. DNA of the CDR3: TGTGCCAGCAGTCCGACCTTCCCCACAGATACGCAGTATTTT. Its protein is CASSPTFPTDTQYF.

The sample holds many counts of this clonotype. The V gene is TRBV20-1, the J gene TRBJ1-1, with D tentatively TRBD1 (5 bases). The germline V gene has CDR1 DFQATT and CDR2 SNEGSKA (reference sequence). V lost 7 bases and J 5 bases, leaving 20 bases between the germline ends. The CDR3 spans 14 residues. This CDR3 reads CSGTGQGLGTEAFF. CDR3 bases: TGCAGTGGCACAGGTCAGGGTCTAGGGACTGAAGCTTTCTTT.

This clonotype was picked up a small number of times. The V gene is TRBV20-1, the J gene TRBJ1-2; TRBD1 might be the D (6 bases). The V gene lost 3 bases and the J gene lost 6 bases, with 14 bases spanning the gap. The V gene's germline CDR1 is DFQATT and CDR2 SNEGSKA (reference sequence). The CDR3 spans 13 residues. The chain's CDR3 is CSAREQGLNGYTF. For the CDR3, the DNA is TGCAGTGCTAGGGAACAGGGACTAAATGGCTACACCTTC.

Ten or more counts support this clonotype. The chain carries TRBV5-6 and TRBJ1-2, with D possibly being TRBD1 (6 bases). With 6 bases removed from V and 4 bases from J, the gap between germline ends came to 13 bases. The CDR3 consists of 13 residues. Germline V lookup: CDR1 SGHDT, CDR2 YYEEEE. The CDR3 region is CASNDQGFYGYTF. The CDR3 DNA reads as TGTGCCAGCAACGACCAGGGGTTCTATGGCTACACCTTC.

The V call is TRBV20-1, the J call TRBJ1-5, with 7 bases that match TRBD1. The CDR3 spans 15 residues. V gave up 3 bases and J gave up 5 bases; unmatched junction bases: 10. Germline CDR1 is DFQATT and CDR2 is SNEGSKA (reference sequence). In DNA form, the CDR3 reads TGCAGTGCTAGTCGCCCAGGGGGTACTTATCAGCCCCAGCATTTT. It yields the protein CSASRPGGTYQPQHF.

The genes are TRBV7-8 and TRBJ2-5, with D possibly TRBD1 on 5 matching bases. The V and J ends lost 1 base and 3 bases respectively, with 15 bases between them. The germline V gene encodes CDR1 SGHVS and CDR2 FQNEAQ. The CDR3 loop spans 16 amino acids. The CDR3 loop is CASSLDVYRTKETQYF. CDR3 DNA: TGTGCCAGCAGCTTAGACGTTTACAGGACCAAAGAGACCCAGTACTTC.

The gene calls are TRBV5-4 and TRBJ1-3; 9 nucleotides align to TRBD1. Germline V gene lookup returns CDR1 SGHNT and CDR2 YYREEE (reference sequence). The trim removed 4 bases at V and 0 bases at J, leaving 8 bases unmatched. There are 17 residues in the CDR3. The CDR3 sequence is CASSRTGAGLSGNTIYF. CDR3 DNA sequence: TGTGCCAGCAGCCGGACAGGGGCCGGGCTCTCTGGAAACACCATATATTTT. Using reference TRBV5-4 and TRBJ1-3 for the parts outside the CDR3, the full variable domain is ETGVTQSPTHLIKTRGQQVTLRCSSQSGHNTVSWYQQALGQGPQFIFQYYREEENGRGNFPPRFSGLQFPNYSSELNVNALELDDSALYLCASSRTGAGLSGNTIYFGEGSWLTVV.

This clonotype was seen more than once but under ten times. V and J are TRBV15 and TRBJ2-3; possibly TRBD1 or TRBD2 for D (5 bases each). With 1 base removed from V and 4 bases from J, the gap between germline ends came to 18 bases. CDR1 is LNHNV and CDR2 is YYDKDF in the germline V gene (reference sequence). The CDR3 has 17 residues. CDR3 DNA sequence: TGTGCCACCAGCAGAGCACCCCCTAGGGGTAGCGCAGATACGCAGTATTTT. Translating gives CATSRAPPRGSADTQYF.

This clonotype has ten or more counts. The chain uses TRBV5-1 and TRBJ2-7, with TRBD1 as a possible D gene (6 bases). The V and J ends lost 4 bases and 2 bases respectively, with 10 bases between them. In germline, CDR1 is SGHRS, CDR2 YFSETQ. The CDR3 is made up of 13 amino acids. The CDR3 region has the DNA TGCGCCAGCAGCCGGGACAAGCCCTACGAGCAGTACTTC. Its protein is CASSRDKPYEQYF.

The gene calls are TRBV27 and TRBJ2-5; D call uncertain. Germline assignment: CDR1 MNHEY and CDR2 SMNVEV (reference sequence). The V end lost 7 bases, the J end lost 3 bases, and 12 bases lay between the germline ends. The CDR3 runs to 13 residues. Here the CDR3 DNA reads TGTGCCAGCAATCCTTCGGGCAAAGAGACCCAGTACTTC. Translation gives CASNPSGKETQYF.